This T cell receptor (beta chain) appears in the sequencing data of a study of identical twins. The CDR3 consists of 13 residues. In germline, CDR1 is SGHKS, CDR2 YYEKEE (reference sequence). V was cut by 2 bases and J by 6 bases, with 10 bases left in between. TCRdb used MiXCR to reprocess the 5' RACE reads, holding one entry per CDR3 protein. Of about 700,000 distinct CDR3 sequences in the sample, 6.1% were seen once. Remarks on this clonotype: A read error may be the cause here, since a much bigger clone is one base away.

Sequenced sample: naive T cells sorted from blood. The receptor was isolated from a man aged 18 to 29 in good health. V gene TRBV5-5 combines with J gene TRBJ2-3, with D hard to call. The CDR3 DNA reads TGTGCCAGCAGCTTAGGGCAGAACGATACGCAGTATTTT. This translates into CASSLGQNDTQYF.